Sequencing of this T cell receptor (beta chain) was carried out in a study of blood T cell repertoires in COVID-19. Study overall: Samples of COVID-19 (acute and convalescent) were obtained from the United States, Italy and Spain. PBMCs, B-cell-depleted T cells, or T cells provided the cDNA or gDNA that made up the material.

Trimming pared 5 bases from V and 3 bases from J, leaving 5 bases between. The germline CDR1 and CDR2 sequences are SGHAT and FQNNGV. The CDR3 length is 11 residues. In the original analysis: Amplification of reference gene primers was used by the study to estimate nucleated cell counts. Assay used: immunoSEQ multiplex PCR; TCRdb lists only in-frame clones, some missing. V and J calls and clone size are copied from that table; D and trimming were computed from the DNA. Of 150,000 or so clones listed, approximately 90% were seen once; the top ten hold 5%. The source of this sequence is a human donor in a cohort sampled during active COVID-19. Input material: peripheral blood. The chain links TRBV11-2 to TRBJ2-7; D is undetermined. This CDR3 is CASSRLYEQYF. The CDR3 DNA is TGTGCCAGCAGCAGACTCTACGAGCAGTACTTC.